The text below deals with one TCR beta chain. Its antigen remains unidentified. CDR1 MNHEY and CDR2 SVGEGT come from the germline V gene. Trimming took 2 bases from V and 0 from J; bases not matched to a gene: 12. There are 19 residues in the CDR3. These data belong to a study of T cell responses to AZD1222 COVID-19 vaccine. Study results and limitations: Per reports, nearly half of all spike-specific TCRs target regions that are unmutated in variants. Vaccine-associated CD4 TCRs ranged over spike, dominating at 160-218 and 743-854. Donors were largely white British and mainly female; clonal diversity was possibly underestimated. When two AZD1222 doses had been given, Spike-specific TCR breadth and depth rose.

Produced via immunoSEQ multiplex PCR; TCRdb's table is partial and in-frame only. The sample consists of about 200,000 clones, roughly 92% of them appearing once. The material sequenced was peripheral blood, taken 28 days after the second AZD1222 dose. The chain combines TRBV6-2 or TRBV6-3 with TRBJ2-7, with 11 nucleotides matching TRBD1. The clonotype was recovered from an adult who received the AZD1222 COVID-19 vaccine. The CDR3 here is CASSYIRDRGSLSSYEQYF. The CDR3, as DNA: TGTGCCAGCAGTTACATTCGGGACAGGGGGTCTTTAAGCTCCTACGAGCAGTACTTC.